What follows are 21 T cell receptor beta chains derived from one specimen sequenced in a study of breast tumors, draining lymph nodes, adjacent tissues. The lymph nodes were axillary draining lymph nodes from breast cancer patients. TCRdb re-called the multiplex PCR reads through MiXCR, storing one row per CDR3 protein. The profile covers under 350,000 distinct CDR3 sequences, with 30% appearing a single time and about 1% taken by the ten largest. Sequencing was performed on axillary lymph node tissue. Receptors were obtained from a female donor with breast cancer. Some clones in this sample may be carry-over from other donors' samples.

This sequence joins TRBV18 and TRBJ2-7; D may be TRBD2 (5 bases). Germline V gene data show CDR1 as KGHSH and CDR2 as LQKENI. V was shortened by 3 bases and J by 6 bases, with 18 bases between the two germline ends. The CDR3 is 15 residues long. CDR3 sequence (DNA): TGTGCCAGCTCACCGCTGGCAGAGGGCAGCCTCGAGCAGTACTTC. Translation gives CASSPLAEGSLEQYF.

This clonotype came up a few times. J is TRBJ1-5 and V is TRBV28, with a possible D match to TRBD1 (6 bases). Germline V gene sequence: CDR1 MDHEN, CDR2 SYDVKM. The CDR3 totals 14 residues. V lost 8 bases, J lost 3 bases, and 14 bases lay in between. The chain's CDR3 is CASARGGHNQPQHF. In DNA, the CDR3 is TGTGCCAGCGCCCGGGGGGGCCACAATCAGCCCCAGCATTTT.

Ten or more counts support this clonotype. The chain combines TRBV24-1 with TRBJ2-7, with 10 bases lining up with TRBD1. V shed 6 bases and J 7 bases; nucleotides not matched to a gene: 8. The CDR3 loop spans 14 amino acids. Germline CDR1 is KGHDR and CDR2 is SFDVKD. The CDR3 sequence: CATSPGQGRLEQYF. CDR3 nucleotides: TGTGCCACCAGTCCGGGACAGGGGAGGTTGGAGCAGTACTTC.

The chain links TRBV19 to TRBJ2-7, with TRBD2 identical over 13 bases. The V gene end was trimmed by 6 bases and the J gene end by 4 bases; junction bases not matched to a gene: 6. The CDR3 totals 15 residues. From germline, CDR1 is LNHDA and CDR2 SQIVND (reference sequence). The CDR3 bases are TGTGCCAGTAGGGCCGGGACTAGCGGGACGTACGAGCAGTACTTC. It translates to CASRAGTSGTYEQYF.

This clonotype was observed a few times. The chain's CDR3 is CASSEGLAANNEQFF. In DNA, the CDR3 is TGTGCCAGCAGTGAAGGACTAGCGGCAAACAATGAGCAGTTCTTC. The V call is TRBV6-1, the J call TRBJ2-1; 9 nucleotides match TRBD2. The V gene end was trimmed by 1 base and the J gene end by 5 bases; junction bases not matched to a gene: 3. CDR3 size: 15 residues. Per the germline V gene, CDR1 is MNHNS and CDR2 is SASEGT.

This clonotype was counted many times. The chain combines TRBV4-2 with TRBJ2-2, with 9 bases lining up with TRBD1. The CDR3 runs 15 residues. Germline lookup yields CDR1 LGHNA and CDR2 YNFKEQ. The V and J ends lost 4 bases and 5 bases, in that order; junction bases with no gene match: 5. CDR3 sequence: CASSRGQGWTGELFF. The CDR3, as DNA: TGTGCCAGCAGCCGGGGACAGGGTTGGACCGGGGAGCTGTTTTTT.

This clonotype occurred many times. The CDR3 loop reads CASRTSAYEQYF. CDR3 DNA sequence: TGTGCCAGCAGAACGTCGGCCTACGAGCAGTACTTC. This chain connects TRBV6-6 to TRBJ2-7; no definite D call. This CDR3 comprises 12 residues. The germline V and J ends were trimmed by 6 bases and 2 bases, with 8 bases remaining between them. The V gene's germline CDR1 is MNHNY and CDR2 SVGAGI (reference sequence).

This clonotype was counted many times. Germline is not matched at one junction end, which may reflect a read error. This chain uses TRBV20-1 with TRBJ2-1; 10 positions match TRBD2. Per germline, CDR1 DFQATT and CDR2 SNEGSKA (reference sequence). The CDR3 has 10 amino acids. The CDR3 sequence is CSAMVSGRTF. The CDR3 DNA reads TGCAGTGCTATGGTTAGCGGGAGGACTTTC.

Details on this clonotype: The CDR3 does not close with the conserved phenylalanine or tryptophan, likely indicating a read error. The chain combines TRBV20-1 with TRBJ2-1; D not certain. This CDR3 comprises 13 residues. CDR1 DFQATT and CDR2 SNEGSKA come from the germline V gene (reference sequence). The DNA for the CDR3 is TGCAGTGGATTCGGCGGTCTAGTCAATGCGCAGTTCTCC. It encodes CSGFGGLVNAQFS.

There are many counts of this clonotype. The chain is built from TRBV6-5 and TRBJ2-1; TRBD2 might be the D (5 bases). CDR1 and CDR2 from the germline V gene are MNHEY and SVGAGI. V was shortened by 4 bases and J by 13 bases, with 17 bases between the two germline ends. The CDR3 is made up of 13 amino acids. CDR3 in amino acids: CASSFAGRTQQFF. In nucleotides, the CDR3 is TGTGCCAGCAGTTTTGCGGGTCGGACCCAACAGTTCTTC.

The V gene is TRBV6-5, the J gene TRBJ2-4, with 7 nucleotides matching TRBD1. Losses at the gene ends were 6 bases for V and 0 bases for J; bases not matched to a gene: 5. From germline, CDR1 is MNHEY and CDR2 SVGAGI. This CDR3 is 15 amino acids long. For the CDR3, the DNA is TGTGCCAGCAGAGAGACAGGGAGAGCCAAAAACATTCAGTACTTC. Amino acids: CASRETGRAKNIQYF.

V is TRBV6-5 and J is TRBJ2-2, with D possibly called TRBD1 or TRBD2 (6 bases each). V was clipped by 7 bases and J by 2 bases, with 14 bases between them. Germline V gene lookup returns CDR1 MNHEY and CDR2 SVGAGI. The CDR3 length is 15 residues. The CDR3 coding sequence is TGTGCCAGCAAGGGGGGTGCGGCTAACACCGGGGAGCTGTTTTTT. It specifies CASKGGAANTGELFF.

Worth noting for this clonotype: Compared with germline, one end of the junction differs, possibly owing to a read error. The chain is built from TRBV24-1 and TRBJ2-5; D is possibly TRBD1 (5 bases). Germline CDR1 reads KGHDR; CDR2 reads SFDVKD. The CDR3 is made up of 13 amino acids. The CDR3, as DNA: TGTGTCACCAGGGTATTGGGACAAGAGACCCAGTACTTC. Translation gives CVTRVLGQETQYF.

Comments on this clonotype: At one end the junction does not follow the germline gene, possibly because of a read error. V usage is TRBV6-1 and J usage is TRBJ2-1, with 11 nucleotides matching TRBD2. Germline-derived CDR1 and CDR2 are MNHNS and SASEGT. The length of the CDR3 is 17 residues. CDR3 nucleotide sequence: TGTGCCAGCAGTCAAGCGATAGCGGGAGGGCTAAGGAATGAGCAGTTCTTC. Translation: CASSQAIAGGLRNEQFF.

This sequence joins TRBV10-3 and TRBJ2-7; TRBD1 matches 8 bases. Germline CDR1 ENHRY, CDR2 SYGVKD. V was clipped by 5 bases and J by 6 bases; unmatched bases: 9. This CDR3 is built from 14 residues. Here the CDR3 reads CAISTGTGDFEQYF. CDR3 in DNA: TGTGCCATCAGTACCGGGACAGGTGATTTCGAGCAGTACTTC.

This clonotype came up a few times. Since a much larger clone is just one base distant, this may be a read error. The final CDR3 position lacks the conserved phenylalanine or tryptophan, pointing to a likely read error. The chain links TRBV12-3 or TRBV12-4 to TRBJ2-5; D perhaps matches TRBD1 (5 bases). This CDR3 spans 11 amino acids. V lost 6 bases and J lost 8, with 10 bases in between. Here the CDR3 reads CASRARETQYS. The CDR3 region has the DNA TGTGCCAGCAGAGCCAGGGAAACCCAGTACTCC.

This chain connects TRBV6-1 to TRBJ2-1; 10 bases fit TRBD2. This CDR3 contains 15 residues. With 8 bases clipped from V and 2 bases from J, the junction kept 6 bases outside the gene matches. Per the germline V gene, CDR1 is MNHNS and CDR2 is SASEGT. The DNA of the CDR3 is TGTGCCAGCTTGAGCACTAGCGGGGCCTACAATGAGCAGTTCTTC. Translating it yields CASLSTSGAYNEQFF.

In DNA form, the CDR3 reads TGTGCCTGGAGCCGGGGGGGCGGTAATGAAAAACTGTTTTTT. It yields the protein CAWSRGGGNEKLFF. The chain recombines TRBV30 with TRBJ1-4; tentatively, D is TRBD1 (6 bases). Germline CDR1 reads GTSNPN; CDR2 reads SVGIG (reference sequence). V was pared by 3 bases and J by 4 bases, with 12 bases between. CDR3 size: 14 residues.

Regarding this clonotype: A read error is possible here, since a much larger clone lies one base away. The chain couples TRBV9 to TRBJ2-7; TRBD1 matches at 10 bases. CDR3 size: 14 residues. CDR1 SGDLS and CDR2 YYNGEE come from the germline V gene. The CDR3 spells CASSQGTGVYEQSF. In DNA form, the CDR3 reads TGTGCCAGCAGCCAAGGGACAGGGGTTTACGAGCAGTCCTTC.

This clonotype showed up just a few times. V gene TRBV28 combines with J gene TRBJ1-5; D remains ambiguous. V gave up 4 bases and J gave up 0 bases, with 10 bases separating them. This CDR3 contains 15 residues. CDR1 and CDR2 from the germline V gene are MDHEN and SYDVKM. The CDR3 reads CASSSAKYSNQPQHF. The CDR3 nucleotides read TGTGCCAGCAGTTCAGCAAAGTATAGCAATCAGCCCCAGCATTTT.

This clonotype has a count of ten or more. The chain uses TRBV7-6 and TRBJ1-5, with D tentatively TRBD1 (5 bases). The ends were cut back, 3 bases at V and 2 bases at J, with 11 bases in the middle. The CDR3 length is 15 residues. Looked up from germline, CDR1 is SGHVS and CDR2 is FNYEAQ. The CDR3 reads CASSLGDAGNQPQHF. The CDR3 coding sequence is TGTGCCAGCAGCTTGGGGGACGCGGGCAATCAGCCCCAGCATTTT.